This T cell receptor (beta chain) comes out of a study of blood T cell repertoires in COVID-19. Overall study context: Samples of COVID-19 (acute and convalescent) were obtained from the United States, Italy and Spain. The analysed material was cDNA or gDNA that came from T cells, B-cell-depleted T cells, or PBMCs.

The repertoire was sequenced with immunoSEQ multiplex PCR; TCRdb's copy has only in-frame clones and lacks some. The data show about 120,000 clones, around 91% seen once. This CDR3 contains 11 residues. Germline assignment: CDR1 MNHEY and CDR2 SVGAGI. V lost 6 bases to trimming and J lost 8 bases, with 7 bases between them. The V and J genes are TRBV6-5 and TRBJ1-4; D unclear. The sequenced sample consisted of peripheral blood. The source of this sequence is a woman in her fifties or sixties with COVID-19, enrolled during active disease. CDR3 bases: TGTGCCAGCAGGATCGGGGAAAAACTGTTTTTT. Its translation: CASRIGEKLFF.